Below, one T cell receptor (beta chain) is given with its context. Its antigen is still unknown. Semi-nested PCR with Nested Universal Primer A followed constant-region reverse priming of full-length variable regions. From the 5' RACE reads, TCRdb called clonotypes with MiXCR, one entry per CDR3 protein. The sample lists fewer than 75,000 distinct CDR3 sequences, roughly 28% seen once, with 2% to 2.5% in the top ten. Study-level points and caveats: Tumor Tregs overlapped most with tumor, then blood, naive CD4+ cells. Tumor memory CD4+ T cell TCR gene usage was found to cluster with blood and lymph node memory CD4+ cells and with lymph node naive CD4+ cells. Whole repertoires were not studied in the larger cohort, only one V-J beta rearrangement.

The germline V gene has CDR1 MNHEY and CDR2 SVGEGT. The J segment lost 2 bases and the V segment lost 0 bases, leaving 4 bases of the junction unmatched. The CDR3 is 15 residues long. Tregs were sorted as CD4+CD25+CD127-/low cells. J is TRBJ2-7 and V is TRBV6-2 or TRBV6-3; 7 positions agree with TRBD1. The sample was tumor-infiltrating Tregs sorted from the breast tumor. The receptor was isolated from a female donor with breast cancer. CDR3 region: CASSYSTGYPYEQYF. CDR3 nucleotides: TGTGCCAGCAGTTACTCGACAGGGTATCCCTACGAGCAGTACTTC.